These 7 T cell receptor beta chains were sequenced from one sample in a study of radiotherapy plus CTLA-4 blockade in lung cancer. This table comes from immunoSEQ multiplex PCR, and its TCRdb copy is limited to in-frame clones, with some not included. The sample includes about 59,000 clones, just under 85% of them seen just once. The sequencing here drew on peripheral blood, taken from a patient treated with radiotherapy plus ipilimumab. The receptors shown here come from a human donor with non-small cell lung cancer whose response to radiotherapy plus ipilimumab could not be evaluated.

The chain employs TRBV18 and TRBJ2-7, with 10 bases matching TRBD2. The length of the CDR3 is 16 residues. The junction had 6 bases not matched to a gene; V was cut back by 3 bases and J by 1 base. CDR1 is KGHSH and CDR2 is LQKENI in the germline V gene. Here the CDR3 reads CASSPSLAGESYEQYF. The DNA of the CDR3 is TGTGCCAGCTCACCGTCGCTAGCGGGGGAGTCCTACGAGCAGTACTTC. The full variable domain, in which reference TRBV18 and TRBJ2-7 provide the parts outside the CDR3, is NAGVMQNPRHLVRRRGQEARLRCSPMKGHSHVYWYRQLPEEGLKFMVYLQKENIIDESGMPKERFSAEFPKEGPSILRIQQVVRGDSAAYFCASSPSLAGESYEQYFGPGTRLTVT.

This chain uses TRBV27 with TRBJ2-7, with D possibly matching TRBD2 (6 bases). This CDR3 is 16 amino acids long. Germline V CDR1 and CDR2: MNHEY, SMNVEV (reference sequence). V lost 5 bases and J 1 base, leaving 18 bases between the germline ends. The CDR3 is CASSPDPAGFSYEQYF. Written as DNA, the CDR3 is TGTGCCAGCAGTCCCGATCCAGCGGGTTTTTCCTACGAGCAGTACTTC.

The CDR3 loop reads CASSPPGLAGGVQYF. The CDR3 DNA reads TGTGCCAGCAGCCCCCCGGGACTAGCGGGGGGAGTCCAGTACTTC. V gene TRBV7-8 combines with J gene TRBJ2-7, with 15 nucleotides matching TRBD2. CDR1 and CDR2 (germline): SGHVS, FQNEAQ. Trimming took 5 bases from V and 10 from J; bases not matched to a gene: 9. CDR3 size: 15 residues.

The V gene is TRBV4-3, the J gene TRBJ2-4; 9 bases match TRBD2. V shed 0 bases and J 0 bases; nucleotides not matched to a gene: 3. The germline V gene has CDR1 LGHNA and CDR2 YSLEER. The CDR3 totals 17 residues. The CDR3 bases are TGCGCCAGCAGCCAAGATGCGGGGGGGTCAGCCAAAAACATTCAGTACTTC. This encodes CASSQDAGGSAKNIQYF.

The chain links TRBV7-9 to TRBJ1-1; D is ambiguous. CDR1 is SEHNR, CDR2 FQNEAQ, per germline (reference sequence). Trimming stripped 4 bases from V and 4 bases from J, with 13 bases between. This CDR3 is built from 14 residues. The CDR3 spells CASSSATVGTEAFF. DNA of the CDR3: TGTGCCAGCAGCTCCGCCACTGTCGGCACTGAAGCTTTCTTT.

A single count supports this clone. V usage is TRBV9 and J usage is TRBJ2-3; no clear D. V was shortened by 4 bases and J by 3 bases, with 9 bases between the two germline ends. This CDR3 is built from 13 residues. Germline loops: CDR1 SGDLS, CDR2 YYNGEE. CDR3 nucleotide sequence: TGTGCCAGCAGCTCGCGGCCTACAGATACGCAGTATTTT. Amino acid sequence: CASSSRPTDTQYF.

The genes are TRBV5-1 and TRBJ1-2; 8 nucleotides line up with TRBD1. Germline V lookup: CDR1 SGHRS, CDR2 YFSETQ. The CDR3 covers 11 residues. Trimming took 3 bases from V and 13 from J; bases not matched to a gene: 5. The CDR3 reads CASSSDRVATF. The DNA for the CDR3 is TGCGCCAGCAGCTCGGACAGGGTGGCCACCTTC.